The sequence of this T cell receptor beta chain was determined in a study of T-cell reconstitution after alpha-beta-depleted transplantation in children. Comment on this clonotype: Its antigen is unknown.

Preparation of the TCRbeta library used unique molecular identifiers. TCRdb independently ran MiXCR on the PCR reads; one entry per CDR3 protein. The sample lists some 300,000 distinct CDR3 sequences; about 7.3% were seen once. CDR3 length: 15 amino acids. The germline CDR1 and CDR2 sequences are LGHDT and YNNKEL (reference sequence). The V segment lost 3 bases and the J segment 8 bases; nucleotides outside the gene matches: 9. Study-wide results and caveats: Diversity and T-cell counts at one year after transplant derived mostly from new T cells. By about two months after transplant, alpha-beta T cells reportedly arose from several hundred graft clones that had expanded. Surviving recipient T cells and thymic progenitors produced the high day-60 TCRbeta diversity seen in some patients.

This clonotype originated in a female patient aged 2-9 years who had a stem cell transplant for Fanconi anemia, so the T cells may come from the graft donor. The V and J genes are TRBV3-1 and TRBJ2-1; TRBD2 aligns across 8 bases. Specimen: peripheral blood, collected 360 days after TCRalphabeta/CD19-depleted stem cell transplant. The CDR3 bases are TGTGCCAGCAGCCACGGCGGGGGGCGGGTGGATGAGCAGTTCTTC. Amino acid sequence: CASSHGGGRVDEQFF.